This entry describes one T cell receptor (beta chain). The antigen is unknown. The data were obtained in a study of CD8+ T cells in alopecia areata. Study overall: Severity among treated patients was scored by the percentage of scalp area affected.

Sequencing templates came from extracted RNA that was reverse transcribed into cDNA. Clones were read by immunoSEQ multiplex PCR, and TCRdb kept only the in-frame ones, dropping some. The table has roughly 180,000 clones, approximately 50% seen once. General study points: Significant decreases in scalp clonality and expanded CD8+ clones followed tofacitinib treatment.

This CDR3 spans 11 amino acids. Per germline, CDR1 SGDLS and CDR2 YYNGEE. V lost 4 bases and J lost 1, with 3 bases in between. As for treatment: oral pan-JAK inhibitor, 5-10 mg twice daily. The receptor's source is a human donor with alopecia areata. Specimen: CD8+ T cells sorted from blood, collected around week 52, from a patient treated with tofacitinib. V and J are TRBV9 and TRBJ2-7; no clear D. The CDR3 spells CASSPSYEQYF. The CDR3 DNA sequence: TGTGCCAGCAGCCCATCCTACGAGCAGTACTTC.